This TCR beta chain was captured by sequencing in a study of regulatory T cells in long-lasting Graves disease. Per germline, CDR1 LNHNV and CDR2 YYDKDF (reference sequence). The CDR3 has 12 residues. Comments on this clonotype: This may come from a read error, since a much larger clone is one base off.

Both iRepertoire HTBI primers and Arm-PCR of CDR3 regions were used to build the TCR beta libraries. TCRdb independently ran MiXCR on the multiplex PCR reads; one entry per CDR3 protein. The sample holds some 370,000 distinct CDR3 sequences; roughly 24% are singletons and the top ten take around 30%. Time point defined: persistent/refractory GD, antithyroid drugs over 5 years with positive TRAb. Preparation of the TCR library used RNA extracted from PBMCs. The source was peripheral blood mononuclear cells (PBMCs), collected when the disease was refractory, from a patient treated with antithyroid drugs. The chain is built from TRBV15 and TRBJ2-5; the D is unclear. This TCR came from a woman aged 40-49 years with Graves disease. The CDR3 DNA reads as TGTGCCACCGGCAGAGATTCCGGGTCCCAGTACTTC. Translation: CATGRDSGSQYF.